A selection of T cell receptor beta chains follows, all from one sample in a study of T cells in Graves' hyperthyroidism and ophthalmopathy. In TCRdb, the multiplex PCR reads were re-called with MiXCR into one record per CDR3 protein. This table holds more than 500,000 distinct CDR3 sequences, around 16% found once. The sample was blood. Source of these receptors: a woman in her 30s with Graves' ophthalmopathy. Both conserved end residues are part of each CDR3. The D gene is left open where the match is weak. Clone size is given for some rows only: seen once, a few or many times, or a class if the clone is expanded.

J gene: TRBJ1-1
clone size: NA
D gene: NA
V gene: TRBV5-1
CDR3 DNA: TGCGCCAGCAGGAGGCAGGCAGCCGCTGAAGCTTTCTTT
CDR3 protein: CASRRQAAAEAFF

J gene: TRBJ2-2
clone size: few
D gene: TRBD2
V gene: TRBV4-2
CDR3 DNA: TGTGCCAGCAGCCAAGATAGAACTAGCGGGAGCTCCGGGGAGCTGTTTTTT
CDR3 protein: CASSQDRTSGSSGELFF

J gene: TRBJ2-1
clone size: few
D gene: NA
V gene: TRBV6-2/TRBV6-3
CDR3 DNA: TGTGCCAGCAGTAAGGACGGGAGCGGTTTTTACAATGAGCAGTTCTTC
CDR3 protein: CASSKDGSGFYNEQFF

J gene: TRBJ2-1
clone size: many
D gene: TRBD2
V gene: TRBV6-1
CDR3 DNA: TGTGCCAGCAGCCTAGAGAGACTAGCCTTCCATGAGCAGTTCTTC
CDR3 protein: CASSLERLAFHEQFF

J gene: TRBJ2-5
clone size: NA
D gene: NA
V gene: TRBV6-9
CDR3 DNA: TGTGCCGGCAGTTATTCTTCGGGGGGCCGAGAGACCCAGTACTTC
CDR3 protein: CAGSYSSGGRETQYF

J gene: TRBJ2-2
clone size: many
D gene: TRBD1
V gene: TRBV7-2
CDR3 DNA: TGTGCCAGCAGCCTGGGGACAGGGAGCACCGGGGAGCTGTTTTTT
CDR3 protein: CASSLGTGSTGELFF

J gene: TRBJ1-5
clone size: many
D gene: NA
V gene: TRBV20-1
CDR3 DNA: TGCAGTGCCACGGACAGCAATCAGCCCCAGCATTTT
CDR3 protein: CSATDSNQPQHF

J gene: TRBJ1-5
clone size: few
D gene: NA
V gene: TRBV28
CDR3 DNA: TGTGCCAGCAGTTTTAGCTATAGCAATCAGCCCCAGCATTTT
CDR3 protein: CASSFSYSNQPQHF

J gene: TRBJ1-2
clone size: many
D gene: TRBD1
V gene: TRBV20-1
CDR3 DNA: TGCAGTGCTAGACCAACCCACGGGGACAGCTATGGCTACACCTTC
CDR3 protein: CSARPTHGDSYGYTF

J gene: TRBJ2-2
clone size: NA
D gene: TRBD2
V gene: TRBV6-1
CDR3 DNA: TGTGCCAGCAGCTTACTAGCGGGAGGAGGATTAGGGGAGCTGTTTTTT
CDR3 protein: CASSLLAGGGLGELFF

J gene: TRBJ2-7
clone size: NA
D gene: TRBD2
V gene: TRBV20-1
CDR3 DNA: TGCAGTGCTAGCGCGGCGGGAGGTTTAGGATACGAGCAGTACTTC
CDR3 protein: CSASAAGGLGYEQYF

J gene: TRBJ2-3
clone size: many
D gene: NA
V gene: TRBV30
CDR3 DNA: TGTGCCTGGGCTTGGACAGCCGAGACAGATACGCAGTATTTT
CDR3 protein: CAWAWTAETDTQYF

J gene: TRBJ1-2
clone size: many
D gene: TRBD1
V gene: TRBV28
CDR3 DNA: TGTGCCAGCAGTTTACCGGTATTTACAGGGGGCGCTCGCTATGGCTACACCTTC
CDR3 protein: CASSLPVFTGGARYGYTF

J gene: TRBJ2-1
clone size: NA
D gene: TRBD2
V gene: TRBV19
CDR3 DNA: TGTGCCAGTAGTAAGACCGGACTAGCGGGGTACAATGAGCAGTTCTTC
CDR3 protein: CASSKTGLAGYNEQFF

J gene: TRBJ2-2
clone size: NA
D gene: TRBD1
V gene: TRBV11-2
CDR3 DNA: TGTGCCAGCAGCTTAACAGGGGCCGGCGACTTCGGGGAGCTGTTTTTT
CDR3 protein: CASSLTGAGDFGELFF

J gene: TRBJ1-5
clone size: NA
D gene: NA
V gene: TRBV14
CDR3 DNA: TGTGCCAGCAGCCAAGGAGGGGCGAGCAATCAGCCCCAGCATTTT
CDR3 protein: CASSQGGASNQPQHF

J gene: TRBJ1-5
clone size: many
D gene: TRBD1
V gene: TRBV28
CDR3 DNA: TGTGCCACCGGCAACCGGGACAGGGGGCCCCAGCCCCAGCATTTT
CDR3 protein: CATGNRDRGPQPQHF

J gene: TRBJ1-4
clone size: NA
D gene: NA
V gene: TRBV6-1
CDR3 DNA: TGTGCCAGCACCCAGCCGGTTTGGGAAAAACTGTTTTTT
CDR3 protein: CASTQPVWEKLFF

J gene: TRBJ1-2
clone size: NA
D gene: TRBD1
V gene: TRBV5-6
CDR3 DNA: TGTGCCAGCAGCTTGGGGCAGGGGGCCGGGCGCTATGGCTACACCTTC
CDR3 protein: CASSLGQGAGRYGYTF

J gene: TRBJ2-1
clone size: NA
D gene: NA
V gene: TRBV6-5
CDR3 DNA: TGTGCCAGCAGTTATGACAGCAATGAGCAGTTCTTC
CDR3 protein: CASSYDSNEQFF

J gene: TRBJ2-5
clone size: many
D gene: NA
V gene: TRBV7-2
CDR3 DNA: TGTGCCAGCAACGTGGAGGGGACCCAGTACTTC
CDR3 protein: CASNVEGTQYF

J gene: TRBJ1-1
clone size: NA
D gene: NA
V gene: TRBV7-2
CDR3 DNA: TGTGCCAGTAGTACCAAGACCCCGGTGGGCACTGAAGCTTTCTTT
CDR3 protein: CASSTKTPVGTEAFF

J gene: TRBJ1-1
clone size: many
D gene: NA
V gene: TRBV6-1
CDR3 DNA: TGTGCCAGCAGTCAACCGACGGAACCCCTGAACACTGAAGCTTTCTTT
CDR3 protein: CASSQPTEPLNTEAFF

J gene: TRBJ2-4
clone size: NA
D gene: NA
V gene: TRBV2
CDR3 DNA: TGTGCCAGCAGTGAGGAGACAGTCGCCAAAAACATTCAGTACTTC
CDR3 protein: CASSEETVAKNIQYF

J gene: TRBJ1-5
clone size: NA
D gene: NA
V gene: TRBV5-1
CDR3 DNA: TGCGCCAGCAGCTTGGCCGTGGGGGGGAGTCAGCCCCAGCATTTT
CDR3 protein: CASSLAVGGSQPQHF

J gene: TRBJ1-1
clone size: few
D gene: NA
V gene: TRBV29-1
CDR3 DNA: TGCAGCGTTGAAGGGACGACGACTGAAGCTTTCTTT
CDR3 protein: CSVEGTTTEAFF